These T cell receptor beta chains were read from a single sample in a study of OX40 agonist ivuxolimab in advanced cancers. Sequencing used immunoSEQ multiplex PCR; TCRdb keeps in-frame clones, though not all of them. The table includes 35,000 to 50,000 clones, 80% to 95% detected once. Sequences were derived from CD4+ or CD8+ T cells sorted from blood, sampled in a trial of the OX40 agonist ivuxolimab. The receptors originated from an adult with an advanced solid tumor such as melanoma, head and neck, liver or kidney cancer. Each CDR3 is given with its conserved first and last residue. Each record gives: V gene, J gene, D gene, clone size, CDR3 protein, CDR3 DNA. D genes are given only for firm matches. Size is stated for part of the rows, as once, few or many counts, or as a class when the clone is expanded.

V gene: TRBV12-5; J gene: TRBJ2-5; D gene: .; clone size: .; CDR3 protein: CASGLGGPQETQYF; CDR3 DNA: TGTGCTAGTGGTTTAGGGGGTCCCCAGGAGACCCAGTACTTC
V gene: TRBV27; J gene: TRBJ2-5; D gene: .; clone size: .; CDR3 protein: CASSPDHLTGTQYF; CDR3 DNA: TGTGCCAGCAGCCCGGATCACCTGACCGGGACCCAGTACTTC
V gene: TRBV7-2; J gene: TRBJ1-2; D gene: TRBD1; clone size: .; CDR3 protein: CASSSGQGNFYGYTF; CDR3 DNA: TGTGCCAGCAGCTCGGGACAGGGGAATTTCTATGGCTACACCTTC
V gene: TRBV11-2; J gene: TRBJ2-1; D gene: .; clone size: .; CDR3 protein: CASSLGPIGYNEQFF; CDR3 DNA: TGTGCCAGCAGCTTGGGACCAATAGGGTACAATGAGCAGTTCTTC
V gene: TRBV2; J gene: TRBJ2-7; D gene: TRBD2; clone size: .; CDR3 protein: CASTGGSSYEQYF; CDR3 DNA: TGTGCCAGCACCGGCGGGAGCTCCTACGAGCAGTACTTC
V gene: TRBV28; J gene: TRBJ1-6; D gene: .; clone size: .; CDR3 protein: CASSLPDTLNAPLHF; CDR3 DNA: TGTGCCAGCAGTTTACCGGACACCCTGAACGCACCCCTCCACTTT
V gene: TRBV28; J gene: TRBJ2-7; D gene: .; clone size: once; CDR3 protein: CASSTEGYEQYF; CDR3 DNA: TGTGCCAGCAGTACCGAAGGGTACGAGCAGTACTTC
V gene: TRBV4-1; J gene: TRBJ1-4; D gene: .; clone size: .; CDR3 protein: CASSPGVLNEKLFF; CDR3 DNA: TGCGCCAGCAGCCCCGGGGTCTTAAATGAAAAACTGTTTTTT
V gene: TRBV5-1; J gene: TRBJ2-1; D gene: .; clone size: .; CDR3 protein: CASGPDDPGAPQEQFF; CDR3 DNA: TGCGCCAGCGGCCCTGACGATCCCGGGGCCCCCCAAGAGCAGTTCTTC
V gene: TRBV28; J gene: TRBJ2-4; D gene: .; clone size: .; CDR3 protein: CASSLEVAKNIQYF; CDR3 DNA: TGTGCCAGCAGTCTCGAGGTAGCCAAAAACATTCAGTACTTC
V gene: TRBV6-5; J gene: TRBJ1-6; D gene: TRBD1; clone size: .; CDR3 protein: CASSGWTGGNSPLHF; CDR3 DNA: TGTGCCAGCAGTGGATGGACAGGGGGTAATTCACCCCTCCACTTT
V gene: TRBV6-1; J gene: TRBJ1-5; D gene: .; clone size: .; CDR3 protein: CASSVGQPQHF; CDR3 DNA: TGTGCCAGCAGTGTAGGTCAGCCCCAGCATTTT
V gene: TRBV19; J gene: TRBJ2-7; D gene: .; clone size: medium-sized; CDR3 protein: CASRQAPYEQYF; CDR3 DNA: TGTGCCAGTCGGCAGGCTCCCTACGAGCAGTACTTC
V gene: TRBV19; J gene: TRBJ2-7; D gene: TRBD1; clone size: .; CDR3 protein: CAAGTGAYEQYF; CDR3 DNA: TGTGCCGCCGGGACAGGCGCCTACGAGCAGTACTTC